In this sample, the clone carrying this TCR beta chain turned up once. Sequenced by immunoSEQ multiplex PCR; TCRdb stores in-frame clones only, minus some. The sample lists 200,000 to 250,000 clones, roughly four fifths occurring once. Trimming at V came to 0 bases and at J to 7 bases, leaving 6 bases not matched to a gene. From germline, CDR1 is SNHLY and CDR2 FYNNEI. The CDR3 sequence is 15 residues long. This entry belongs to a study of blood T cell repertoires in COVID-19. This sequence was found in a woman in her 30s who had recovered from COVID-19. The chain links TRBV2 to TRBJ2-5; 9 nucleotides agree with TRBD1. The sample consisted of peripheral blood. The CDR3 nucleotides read TGTGCCAGCAGTGAAGCGGTAGGGACAGGGACGACCCAGTACTTC. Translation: CASSEAVGTGTTQYF.